This T cell receptor beta chain came from a study of T cells in Graves' hyperthyroidism and ophthalmopathy. Amplification of TCR beta CDR3 regions used RNA as the template. With the HTBI primer set, the TCR CDR3 went through a first round of RT-PCR. A single record per CDR3 protein comes from TCRdb applying MiXCR to the multiplex PCR reads. The sample shows hundreds of thousands of distinct CDR3 sequences, approximately 15% of them seen only once. The TCR was taken from a woman in her twenties or thirties with Graves' hyperthyroidism that later progressed to Graves' ophthalmopathy. Input material: blood.

DNA of the CDR3: TGCAGTGCTAGAGGTGCCGGACATTTTATGAACACTGAAGCTTTCTTT. Translated, it gives CSARGAGHFMNTEAFF. This sequence joins TRBV20-1 and TRBJ1-1; D possibly corresponds to TRBD1 (5 bases). The germline V gene has CDR1 DFQATT and CDR2 SNEGSKA (reference sequence). The CDR3 has 16 amino acids. V lost 1 base, J lost 0 bases, and 15 bases lay in between.